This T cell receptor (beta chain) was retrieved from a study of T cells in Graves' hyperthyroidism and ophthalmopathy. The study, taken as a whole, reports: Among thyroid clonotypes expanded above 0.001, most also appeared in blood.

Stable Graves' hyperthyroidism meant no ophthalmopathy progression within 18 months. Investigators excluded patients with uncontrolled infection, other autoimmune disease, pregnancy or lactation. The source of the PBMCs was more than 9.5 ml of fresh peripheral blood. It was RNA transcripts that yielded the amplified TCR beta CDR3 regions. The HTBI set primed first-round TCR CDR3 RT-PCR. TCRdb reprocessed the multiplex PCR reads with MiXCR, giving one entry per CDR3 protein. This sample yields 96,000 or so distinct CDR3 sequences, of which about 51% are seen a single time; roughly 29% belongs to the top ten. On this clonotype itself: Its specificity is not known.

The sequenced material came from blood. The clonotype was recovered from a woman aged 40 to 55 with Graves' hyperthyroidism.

For the CDR3, the DNA is TGTGCCAGCAGAGCCGGGACAGGACGACACGAGCAGTACTTC. Translating gives CASRAGTGRHEQYF. The chain uses TRBV2 and TRBJ2-7; 8 nucleotides align to TRBD1. In germline, CDR1 is SNHLY, CDR2 FYNNEI. V was clipped by 6 bases and J by 5 bases; unmatched bases: 9. This CDR3 spans 14 amino acids.